One and the same sample provided the 21 T cell receptor beta chains below, sequenced in a study of PD-1 blockade in classical Hodgkin lymphoma. The assay was immunoSEQ multiplex PCR, and TCRdb's table has in-frame clones only and misses some. The data contain around 65,000 clones, 80% to 90% of them seen just once; the ten biggest clones take up 15%. Following autologous stem cell transplantation, relapse occurred in every patient, and exposure to brentuximab vedotin varied. Sequences were derived from peripheral blood mononuclear cells (PBMCs), sampled at baseline. These receptors were obtained from a human donor with classical Hodgkin lymphoma.

The rearrangement links TRBV19 to TRBJ1-2; D is possibly TRBD1 (5 bases). Trimming left V 5 bases short and J 0 bases short, with 10 bases between. This CDR3 is 14 amino acids long. CDR1 is LNHDA and CDR2 is SQIVND in the germline V gene (reference sequence). CDR3 amino acids: CASSRRDPNYGYTF. In nucleotides, the CDR3 is TGTGCCAGTAGTCGCAGGGACCCTAACTATGGCTACACCTTC.

The chain couples TRBV4-2 to TRBJ1-2; TRBD1 matches at 7 bases. The CDR3 totals 16 residues. Losses at the gene ends were 0 bases for V and 8 bases for J; bases not matched to a gene: 12. In germline, CDR1 is LGHNA, CDR2 YNFKEQ. The CDR3, as DNA: TGTGCCAGCAGCCAAGATCCCCCGGGGGCAGGGGGAGGCTACACCTTC. This gives the protein CASSQDPPGAGGGYTF.

CDR3: CASSLQFSGAYSYNEQFF. CDR3 sequence (DNA): TGTGCCAGCAGCCTCCAATTTAGCGGGGCGTATAGTTACAATGAGCAGTTCTTC. The chain links TRBV5-6 to TRBJ2-1; 8 bases are shared with TRBD2. Trimming removed 4 bases from V and 4 bases from J; junction bases left unmatched: 16. Germline CDR1 SGHDT, CDR2 YYEEEE. The CDR3 loop spans 18 amino acids.

The V gene is TRBV5-1, the J gene TRBJ2-3; no clear D gene. Germline V gene sequence: CDR1 SGHRS, CDR2 YFSETQ. The CDR3 sequence is 14 residues long. Trimming took off 0 bases at V and 5 bases at J, with 10 bases between the two ends. CDR3 bases: TGCGCCAGCAGCTTGGGGCCGCGCGGAGATACGCAGTATTTT. Protein sequence: CASSLGPRGDTQYF.

Details on this clone: A far larger clone is a single base away, which makes a read error likely. The chain couples TRBV2 to TRBJ2-7; D remains ambiguous. CDR1 is SNHLY and CDR2 is FYNNEI in the germline V gene. The CDR3 has 12 amino acids. CDR3 amino acids: CAGSEWKPEQYF. CDR3 sequence (DNA): TGTGCCGGCAGTGAATGGAAACCCGAGCAGTACTTC.

This rearrangement joins TRBV30 to TRBJ1-3; unclear D gene. The CDR3 consists of 13 residues. The germline V gene has CDR1 GTSNPN and CDR2 SVGIG (reference sequence). V dropped 5 bases and J dropped 1 base, with 9 bases sitting between them. In DNA form, the CDR3 reads TGTGCCTGGGGTACGGGTTCTGGAAACACCATATATTTT. Amino acids: CAWGTGSGNTIYF.

The chain couples TRBV5-1 to TRBJ1-1, with D hard to call. V was cut by 2 bases and J by 6 bases, with 14 bases left in between. The CDR3 runs to 14 residues. Germline V gene lookup returns CDR1 SGHRS and CDR2 YFSETQ. CDR3 protein: CASSFTSGNPEAFF. CDR3 sequence (DNA): TGCGCCAGCAGCTTTACATCGGGAAACCCTGAAGCTTTCTTT.

The J gene is TRBJ2-7, the V gene TRBV10-1; D is ambiguous. V dropped 1 base and J dropped 1 base, with 8 bases sitting between them. The CDR3 spans 14 residues. The germline gives CDR1 WNHNN, CDR2 SYGVQD (reference sequence). The CDR3 sequence: CASSEFRRSYEQYF. The CDR3 DNA follows: TGCGCCAGCAGTGAGTTCCGAAGGTCCTACGAGCAGTACTTC.

The chain is built from TRBV10-3 and TRBJ1-6; maybe TRBD1 (5 bases). The V end lost 3 bases, the J end lost 8 bases, and 14 bases lay between the germline ends. Germline lookup yields CDR1 ENHRY and CDR2 SYGVKD. The CDR3 length is 15 residues. CDR3 nucleotide sequence: TGTGCCATCAGTGACCCCCCCAGGGAAGATTCACCCCTCCACTTT. This codes for CAISDPPREDSPLHF.

This clone has a single count. The chain joins TRBV5-6 to TRBJ2-1; unclear D gene. The germline V gene encodes CDR1 SGHDT and CDR2 YYEEEE. The CDR3 sequence is 13 residues long. V was pared by 5 bases and J by 5 bases, with 11 bases between. The CDR3 DNA reads as TGTGCCAGCAGGCCACGCACAAACAATGAGCAGTTCTTC. Translating it yields CASRPRTNNEQFF.

This chain connects TRBV14 to TRBJ1-1; D gene unclear. The ends were cut back, 0 bases at V and 11 bases at J, with 13 bases in the middle. CDR1 and CDR2 (germline): SGHDN, FVKESK. The CDR3 is made up of 13 amino acids. This CDR3 reads CASSQDLSGTAFF. CDR3 in DNA: TGTGCCAGCAGCCAAGATTTGTCGGGTACCGCTTTCTTT.

The rearrangement uses TRBV7-9 and TRBJ2-7; perhaps D is TRBD1 or TRBD2 (6 bases each). Per germline, CDR1 SEHNR and CDR2 FQNEAQ (reference sequence). V was shortened by 4 bases and J by 6 bases, with 16 bases between the two germline ends. The CDR3 consists of 14 residues. CDR3 sequence reads: CASSSQWGAGEQYF. The CDR3 DNA reads TGTGCCAGCAGCTCCCAATGGGGGGCCGGCGAGCAGTACTTC.

The rearrangement joins TRBV9 to TRBJ1-1; 11 nucleotides agree with TRBD1. This CDR3 is built from 14 residues. Germline-derived CDR1 and CDR2 are SGDLS and YYNGEE. V shed 3 bases, J shed 6 bases, and the junction held 4 bases outside the gene matches. CDR3 protein: CASSAGTGGPEAFF. The CDR3 region has the DNA TGTGCCAGCAGCGCTGGGACAGGGGGACCTGAAGCTTTCTTT.

As to this clone: At one of its ends the junction is not consistent with the germline gene, which may arise from a read error. Here the CDR3 reads CASSLGDRGPGEAF. CDR3 coding DNA: TGCGCCAGCAGCTTGGGGGACAGGGGACCCGGTGAAGCCTTC. The chain has TRBV5-1 and TRBJ1-2, with 10 bases matching TRBD1. The CDR3 runs to 14 residues. Germline V gene lookup returns CDR1 SGHRS and CDR2 YFSETQ. The whole variable domain, remainder taken from reference TRBV5-1 and TRBJ1-2, is KAGVTQTPRYLIKTRGQQVTLSCSPISGHRSVSWYQQTPGQGLQFLFEYFSETQRNKGNFPGRFSGRQFSNSRSEMNVSTLELGDSALYLCASSLGDRGPGEAFGSGTRLTVV.

This sequence joins TRBV5-1 and TRBJ2-3; the D is unclear. This CDR3 region has 13 residues. V lost 0 bases to trimming and J lost 4 bases, with 6 bases between them. Germline CDR1 is SGHRS and CDR2 is YFSETQ. The CDR3 spells CASSLEPPDTQYF. In DNA form, the CDR3 reads TGCGCCAGCAGCTTGGAACCACCAGATACGCAGTATTTT.

In DNA form, the CDR3 reads TGTGCCTGGAGTGTAAAACGGGGGGCAGGAGAGCAGTACTTC. Protein: CAWSVKRGAGEQYF. The chain recombines TRBV30 with TRBJ2-7, with D possibly being TRBD2 (7 bases). V lost 0 bases and J 7 bases, leaving 16 bases between the germline ends. CDR1 and CDR2 (germline): GTSNPN, SVGIG (reference sequence). There are 14 residues in the CDR3.

CDR3 sequence: CASSLGSTSTNEKLFF. In nucleotides, the CDR3 is TGCGCCAGCAGCTTGGGATCCACTTCAACTAATGAAAAACTGTTTTTT. This chain uses TRBV5-1 with TRBJ1-4, with D unclear. The V end lost 0 bases, the J end lost 0 bases, and 9 bases lay between the germline ends. The CDR3 contains 16 residues. Per the germline V gene, CDR1 is SGHRS and CDR2 is YFSETQ.

The J gene is TRBJ1-2, the V gene TRBV6-1; TRBD1 aligns across 7 bases. Germline V gene data show CDR1 as MNHNS and CDR2 as SASEGT. The CDR3 consists of 14 residues. J was trimmed by 8 bases and V by 2 bases; bases with no gene match: 8. The CDR3 DNA reads as TGTGCCAGCAGTGAATATAACAGGGGAGACGGCTACACCTTC. The encoded protein is CASSEYNRGDGYTF.

The chain joins TRBV10-3 to TRBJ2-2; D is perhaps TRBD1 (5 bases). Germline CDR1 ENHRY, CDR2 SYGVKD. The CDR3 extends over 16 amino acids. Trimming cost V 3 bases and J 2 bases, with 13 bases left between them. The CDR3 DNA sequence: TGTGCCATCAGTGATTTAACAGGCAAAAACACCGGGGAGCTGTTTTTT. Translation gives CAISDLTGKNTGELFF.

V and J are TRBV19 and TRBJ2-5, with 9 nucleotides matching TRBD2. Germline values: CDR1 LNHDA, CDR2 SQIVND (reference sequence). The CDR3 has 15 amino acids. Trimming removed 5 bases from V and 6 bases from J; junction bases left unmatched: 10. In DNA, the CDR3 is TGTGCCAGTAGTCAAGGGGCTAGCGGGGAGAAGACCCAGTACTTC. As protein: CASSQGASGEKTQYF.

The V gene is TRBV6-1, the J gene TRBJ2-2, with 7 bases lining up with TRBD2. V was pared by 2 bases and J by 4 bases, with 7 bases of the junction left unmatched. This CDR3 is 16 amino acids long. Germline CDR1 MNHNS, CDR2 SASEGT. The CDR3 region has the DNA TGTGCCAGCAGTGAACCGCTGGGGGGGAGCACCGGGGAGCTGTTTTTT. It translates to CASSEPLGGSTGELFF.